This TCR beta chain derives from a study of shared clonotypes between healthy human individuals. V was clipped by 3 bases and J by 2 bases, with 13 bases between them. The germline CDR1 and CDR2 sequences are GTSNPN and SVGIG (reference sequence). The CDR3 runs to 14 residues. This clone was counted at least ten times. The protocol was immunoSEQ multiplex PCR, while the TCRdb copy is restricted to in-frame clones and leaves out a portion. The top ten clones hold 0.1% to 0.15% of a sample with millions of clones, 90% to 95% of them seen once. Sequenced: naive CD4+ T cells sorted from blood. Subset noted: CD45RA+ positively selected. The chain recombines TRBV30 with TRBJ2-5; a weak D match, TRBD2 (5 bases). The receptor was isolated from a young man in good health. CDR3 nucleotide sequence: TGTGCCTGGAGGACGGCCAGGACTCAAGAGACCCAGTACTTC. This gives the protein CAWRTARTQETQYF.